This TCR beta chain was documented in a study of graft-versus-host responses after intestinal transplantation. On this clone: Its antigen is not identified.

V dropped 1 base and J dropped 4; count of bases not matched to a gene: 2. The CDR3 runs to 15 residues. Germline CDR1 SGHTA, CDR2 FQGTGA. Profiled with immunoSEQ multiplex PCR; TCRdb holds only in-frame clones, not every one. The table lists roughly 50,000 clones, around nine tenths of them singletons, with roughly 2.7% in the top ten. The chain links TRBV7-3 to TRBJ1-1, with 11 bases aligning to TRBD1. This sequence was found in a human donor who was the organ donor for an intestinal transplant. Sequenced here: unstimulated CD4+ T cells sorted from spleen or lymph node cells, sampled before transplant. Here the CDR3 reads CASSLMGTGGTEAFF. Here the CDR3 DNA reads TGTGCCAGCAGCTTAATGGGGACAGGGGGCACTGAAGCTTTCTTT.